A single sample gave rise to the 9 T cell receptor beta chains below, sequenced in a study of CD8 T cells in ankylosing spondylitis. Study conclusions and caveats: What seemed typical of ankylosing spondylitis blood was a TCR beta motif built from several highly homologous variants.

TCRdb re-called the 5' RACE reads through MiXCR, storing one row per CDR3 protein. The sample has hundreds of thousands of distinct CDR3 sequences; about 11% are singletons. Their target antigens are unknown. The material sequenced was blood, either unsorted or a sorted T cell fraction (not recorded which). Receptors were obtained from a male donor with ankylosing spondylitis.

At least ten counts were recorded for this clonotype. DNA for the CDR3: TGCAGCGTTGAACACCGACTAGAGAGGAACACTGAAGCTTTCTTT. This gives the protein CSVEHRLERNTEAFF. The rearrangement links TRBV29-1 to TRBJ1-1, with D hard to call. The CDR3 loop spans 15 amino acids. The germline V gene encodes CDR1 SQVTM and CDR2 ANQGSEA. V dropped 2 bases and J dropped 1 base, with 14 bases sitting between them.

This clonotype was counted a few times. The V and J genes are TRBV4-3 and TRBJ2-7; no clear D gene. Germline V lookup: CDR1 LGHNA, CDR2 YSLEER. The CDR3 sequence is 16 residues long. V was cut by 2 bases and J by 0 bases, with 14 bases left in between. The CDR3: CASSQRVGQDSYEQYF. DNA for the CDR3: TGCGCCAGCAGCCAAAGGGTCGGGCAGGACTCCTACGAGCAGTACTTC.

J is TRBJ2-1 and V is TRBV12-3 or TRBV12-4, with TRBD2 matching over 9 bases. V gave up 4 bases and J gave up 4 bases; unmatched junction bases: 5. This CDR3 is 15 amino acids long. CDR3 bases: TGTGCCAGCAGTTGGGATAGCGGGAGTTACAATGAGCAGTTCTTC. As protein: CASSWDSGSYNEQFF.

There are a few counts of this clonotype. V and J are TRBV20-1 and TRBJ2-1; tentatively, D is TRBD1 (5 bases). The CDR3 covers 14 residues. Germline-derived CDR1 and CDR2 are DFQATT and SNEGSKA (reference sequence). Trimming took 8 bases from V and 4 from J, leaving 18 bases between them. CDR3 region: CSPLNPGRYNEQFF. The CDR3 nucleotides are TGCAGTCCTCTTAATCCAGGGCGGTACAATGAGCAGTTCTTC.

The chain joins TRBV6-4 to TRBJ2-1; TRBD2 aligns across 7 bases. In germline, CDR1 is MRHNA, CDR2 SNTAGT. V lost 3 bases, J lost 2 bases, and 4 bases stayed unmatched. The CDR3 consists of 15 residues. The CDR3 DNA follows: TGTGCCAGCAGTGATCGGGCGGGGGCCTACAATGAGCAGTTCTTC. Translated: CASSDRAGAYNEQFF.

The CDR3 reads CASSYGGEVKNEQFF. The CDR3 DNA reads TGTGCCAGCAGTTACGGGGGGGAGGTCAAGAATGAGCAGTTCTTC. The chain is built from TRBV6-5 and TRBJ2-1; 7 bases line up with TRBD2. The CDR3 spans 15 residues. V shed 2 bases, J shed 7 bases, and the junction held 8 bases outside the gene matches. CDR1 MNHEY and CDR2 SVGAGI come from the germline V gene.

The chain uses TRBV29-1 and TRBJ1-2, with 7 nucleotides matching TRBD1. J gave up 2 bases and V 8 bases, and 8 bases lay outside the gene matches. The CDR3 is 13 residues long. Germline V CDR1 and CDR2: SQVTM, ANQGSEA. CDR3 DNA sequence: TGCAGCCACACAGGGGCGGGAAACTATGGCTACACCTTC. Its protein is CSHTGAGNYGYTF.

This clonotype has at least ten counts. This chain's CDR3 is CASSYSNTALNYGYTF. DNA for the CDR3: TGTGCCAGCAGTTACTCGAACACCGCCTTAAACTATGGCTACACCTTC. The chain recombines TRBV6-5 with TRBJ1-2; D remains ambiguous. There are 16 residues in the CDR3. Germline CDR1 and CDR2: MNHEY and SVGAGI. V was clipped by 0 bases and J by 2 bases, with 13 bases between them.

This clonotype has ten or more counts. V gene TRBV6-1 combines with J gene TRBJ2-2; 8 bases fit TRBD2. There are 14 residues in the CDR3. Germline assignment: CDR1 MNHNS and CDR2 SASEGT. V lost 6 bases and J lost 0; bases outside the gene matches: 0. The CDR3 sequence is CASRRGANTGELFF. As DNA, the CDR3 is TGTGCCAGCAGGCGGGGGGCGAACACCGGGGAGCTGTTTTTT.